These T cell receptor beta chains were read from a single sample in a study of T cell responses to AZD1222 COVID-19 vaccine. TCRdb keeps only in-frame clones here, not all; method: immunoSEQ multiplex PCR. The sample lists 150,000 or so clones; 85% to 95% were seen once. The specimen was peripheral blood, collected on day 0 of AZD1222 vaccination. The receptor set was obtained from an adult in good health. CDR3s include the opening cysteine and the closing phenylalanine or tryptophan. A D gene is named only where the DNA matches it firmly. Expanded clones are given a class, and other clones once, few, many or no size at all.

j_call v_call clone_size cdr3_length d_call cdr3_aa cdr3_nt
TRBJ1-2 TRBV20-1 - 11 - CSAYSDYGYTF TGCAGTGCTTATTCGGACTATGGCTACACCTTC
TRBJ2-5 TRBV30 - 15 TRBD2 CAWSLGLAAQETQYF TGTGCCTGGAGTTTGGGACTAGCGGCCCAAGAGACCCAGTACTTC
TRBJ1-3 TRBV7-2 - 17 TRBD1 CASSLNPGQGGGNTIYF TGTGCCAGCAGCTTAAACCCGGGACAGGGGGGCGGAAACACCATATATTTT
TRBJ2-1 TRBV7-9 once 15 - CASSLTVSSYNEQFF TGTGCCAGCAGCTTGACCGTGAGCTCCTACAATGAGCAGTTCTTC
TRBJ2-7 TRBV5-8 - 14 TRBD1 CASSSRQGNYEQYF TGTGCCAGCAGCTCCCGACAGGGGAACTACGAGCAGTACTTC
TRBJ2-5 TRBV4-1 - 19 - CASSQDWVGVQRLGETQYF TGCGCCAGCAGCCAAGATTGGGTTGGGGTCCAACGACTCGGCGAGACCCAGTACTTC
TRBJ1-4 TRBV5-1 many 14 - CASSLASTNEKLFF TGCGCCAGCAGCTTGGCGTCAACTAATGAAAAACTGTTTTTT
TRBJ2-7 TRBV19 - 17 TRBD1 CASSIRHPGQRRYEQYF TGTGCCAGTAGTATTAGGCACCCGGGACAGAGGCGCTACGAGCAGTACTTC
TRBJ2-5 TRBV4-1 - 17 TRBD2 CASSSGASGAFQETQYF TGCGCCAGCAGTTCCGGGGCTAGCGGGGCCTTCCAAGAGACCCAGTACTTC
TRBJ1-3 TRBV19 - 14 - CASSIGVTGNTIYF TGTGCCAGTAGTATTGGGGTCACCGGAAACACCATATATTTT
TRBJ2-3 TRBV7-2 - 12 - CASSSFTDTQYF TGTGCCAGCAGCTCGTTCACAGATACGCAGTATTTT
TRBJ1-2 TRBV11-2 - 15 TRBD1 CASRRDRPANYGYTF TGTGCCAGCAGGAGGGACAGGCCCGCTAACTATGGCTACACCTTC
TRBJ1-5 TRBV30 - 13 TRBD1 CAWGKQGNQPQHF TGTGCCTGGGGAAAACAGGGGAATCAGCCCCAGCATTTT
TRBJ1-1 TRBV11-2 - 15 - CASSLTSLVNAEAFF TGTGCCAGCAGCTTAACATCCCTTGTCAACGCTGAAGCTTTCTTT
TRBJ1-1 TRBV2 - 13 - CASSDRGWTEAFF TGTGCCAGCAGTGACAGGGGTTGGACTGAAGCTTTCTTT
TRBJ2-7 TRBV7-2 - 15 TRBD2 CASSSTSGATYEQYF TGTGCCAGCAGCTCGACTAGCGGGGCAACCTACGAGCAGTACTTC
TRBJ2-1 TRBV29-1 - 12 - CSVAGLQNEQFF TGCAGCGTTGCGGGTTTGCAGAATGAGCAGTTCTTC
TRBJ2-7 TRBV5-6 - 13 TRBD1 CASLTGNINEQYF TGTGCCTCACTGACAGGGAACATCAACGAGCAGTACTTC
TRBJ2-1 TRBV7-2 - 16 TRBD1 CASSSYRGNSYNEQFF TGTGCCAGCAGCTCTTACAGGGGGAACTCCTACAATGAGCAGTTCTTC
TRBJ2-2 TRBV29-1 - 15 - CSVGGWGSNTGELFF TGCAGCGTTGGGGGTTGGGGTTCGAACACCGGGGAGCTGTTTTTT
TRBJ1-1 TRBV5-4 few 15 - CASSLGQGAHTEAFF TGTGCCAGCAGCTTGGGGCAGGGTGCTCACACTGAAGCTTTCTTT
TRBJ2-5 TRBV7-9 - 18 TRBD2 CASSLGRSRLAGVVPQYF TGTGCCAGCAGCTTAGGGAGATCCCGACTAGCGGGGGTCGTGCCCCAGTACTTC
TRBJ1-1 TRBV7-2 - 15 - CASSLLGAGNTEAFF TGTGCCAGCAGCTTACTGGGGGCAGGAAACACTGAAGCTTTCTTT
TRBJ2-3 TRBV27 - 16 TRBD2 CASSPERGAGTDTQYF TGTGCCAGCAGTCCCGAGCGGGGGGCCGGCACAGATACGCAGTATTTT
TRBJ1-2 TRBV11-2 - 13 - CASSLSGLYGYTF TGTGCCAGCAGCTTATCGGGCCTCTATGGCTACACCTTC
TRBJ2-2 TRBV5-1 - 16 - CASSNVATMNTGELFF TGCGCCAGCAGCAACGTAGCCACAATGAACACCGGGGAGCTGTTTTTT
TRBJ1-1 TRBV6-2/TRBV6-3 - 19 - CASSYHQNSEGIAVPEAFF TGTGCCAGCAGTTACCATCAGAATTCTGAAGGCATCGCGGTTCCTGAAGCTTTCTTT
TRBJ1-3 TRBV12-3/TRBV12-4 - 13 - CASSLPGGNTIYF TGTGCCAGCAGTTTACCCGGTGGAAACACCATATATTTT
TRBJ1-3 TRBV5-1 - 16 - CASSWKTSGSGNTIYF TGCGCCAGCAGCTGGAAAACCTCAGGGAGCGGAAACACCATATATTTT
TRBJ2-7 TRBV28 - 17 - CASSLWQGGLEVYEQYF TGTGCCAGCAGTTTATGGCAGGGGGGCCTAGAAGTCTACGAGCAGTACTTC
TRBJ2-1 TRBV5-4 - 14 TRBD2 CASSRGGGTAEQFF TGTGCCAGCAGCCGGGGCGGGGGGACCGCTGAGCAGTTCTTC
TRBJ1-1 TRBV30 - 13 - CAWKSPGDTEAFF TGTGCCTGGAAGTCGCCGGGGGACACTGAAGCTTTCTTT
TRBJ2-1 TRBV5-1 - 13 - CASSLGTSDEQFF TGCGCCAGCAGCTTGGGGACCTCGGATGAGCAGTTCTTC
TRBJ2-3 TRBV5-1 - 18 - CASRALGRILGGTDTQYF TGCGCCAGCAGGGCCCTCGGACGGATCCTAGGGGGCACAGATACGCAGTATTTT
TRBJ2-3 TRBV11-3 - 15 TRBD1 CASSLGQGWTDTQYF TGTGCCAGCAGCTTGGGACAGGGGTGGACAGATACGCAGTATTTT
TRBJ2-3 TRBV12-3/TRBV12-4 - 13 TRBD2 CASSASGSDTQYF TGTGCCAGCAGCGCTAGCGGCTCAGATACGCAGTATTTT
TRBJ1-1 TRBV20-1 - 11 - CSARENTEAFF TGCAGTGCTAGAGAGAACACTGAAGCTTTCTTT
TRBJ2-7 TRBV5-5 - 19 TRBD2 CASSLWASGRGAGVDEQYF TGTGCCAGCAGCTTGTGGGCTAGCGGGAGGGGGGCCGGGGTGGACGAGCAGTACTTC
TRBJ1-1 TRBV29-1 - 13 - CSVDGQGATEAFF TGCAGCGTTGACGGGCAGGGTGCCACTGAAGCTTTCTTT
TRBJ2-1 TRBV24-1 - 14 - CATGDLGSYNEQFF TGTGCCACCGGGGATTTGGGCTCCTACAATGAGCAGTTCTTC
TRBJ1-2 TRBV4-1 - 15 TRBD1 CASSQPVTGSYGYTF TGCGCCAGCAGCCAACCTGTGACAGGGAGCTATGGCTACACCTTC
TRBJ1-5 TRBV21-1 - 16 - CASSKDLGQANQPQHF TGTGCCAGCAGCAAAGATCTGGGACAGGCTAACCAGCCCCAGCATTTT
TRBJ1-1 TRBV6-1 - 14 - CASSEEEVWGRAFF TGTGCCAGCAGTGAAGAGGAGGTGTGGGGCAGAGCTTTCTTT
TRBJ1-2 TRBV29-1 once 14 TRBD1 CSVRTGLANYGYTF TGCAGCGTTCGGACAGGGCTAGCTAACTATGGCTACACCTTC
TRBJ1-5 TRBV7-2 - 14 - CASSKGESNQPQHF TGTGCCAGCAGCAAAGGGGAAAGCAATCAGCCCCAGCATTTT
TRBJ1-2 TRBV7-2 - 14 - CASSLGTANYGYTF TGTGCCAGCAGCTTAGGGACAGCTAACTATGGCTACACCTTC
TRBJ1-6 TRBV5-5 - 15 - CASSLGGAGNSPLHF TGTGCCAGCAGCCTCGGGGGGGCCGGGAATTCACCCCTCCACTTT
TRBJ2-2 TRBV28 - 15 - CASTFSDKNTGELFF TGTGCCAGCACCTTTTCCGACAAGAACACCGGGGAGCTGTTTTTT
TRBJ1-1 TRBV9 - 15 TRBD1 CASSVEGQRNTEAFF TGTGCCAGCAGCGTAGAGGGACAGAGGAACACTGAAGCTTTCTTT
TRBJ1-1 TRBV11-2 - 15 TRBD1 CASSFSGMGTAEAFF TGTGCCAGCAGCTTTAGTGGGATGGGGACAGCAGAAGCTTTCTTT
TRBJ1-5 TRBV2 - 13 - CASSSSPPQPQHF TGTGCCAGCTCCTCATCGCCCCCTCAGCCCCAGCATTTT